The clone carrying this TCR beta chain was seen a few times. The antigen is undetermined. The sample belongs to a study of cytomegalovirus exposure and HLA in healthy donors. Across the whole study: A previous analysis identified approximately 120 million unique TCR beta sequences derived from about 180 million T cells.

Study-wide results and limits: Indistinguishable V segments such as TRBV6-2 and TRBV6-3 were excluded.

PCR amplification relied on 60 Vbeta primers (plus 13 Jbeta primers). Sequencing was performed with immunoSEQ multiplex PCR; in TCRdb, only in-frame clones are kept and a portion is missing. The sample comprises about 98,000 clones, less than 90% of which are singletons, and approximately 2.8% rests with the top ten. CDR1 and CDR2 (germline): SGDLS, YYNGEE. V lost 3 bases and J 3 bases, leaving 7 bases between the germline ends. CDR3 length equals 12 residues. The chain carries TRBV9 and TRBJ2-7, with a possible D match to TRBD2 (6 bases). This TCR was sampled from a man aged 35-49 years in good health and CMV-seronegative. Sequences were obtained from PBMCs. The CDR3 loop is CASSAGGYEQYF. The CDR3 coding sequence is TGTGCCAGCAGCGCCGGGGGCTACGAGCAGTACTTC.